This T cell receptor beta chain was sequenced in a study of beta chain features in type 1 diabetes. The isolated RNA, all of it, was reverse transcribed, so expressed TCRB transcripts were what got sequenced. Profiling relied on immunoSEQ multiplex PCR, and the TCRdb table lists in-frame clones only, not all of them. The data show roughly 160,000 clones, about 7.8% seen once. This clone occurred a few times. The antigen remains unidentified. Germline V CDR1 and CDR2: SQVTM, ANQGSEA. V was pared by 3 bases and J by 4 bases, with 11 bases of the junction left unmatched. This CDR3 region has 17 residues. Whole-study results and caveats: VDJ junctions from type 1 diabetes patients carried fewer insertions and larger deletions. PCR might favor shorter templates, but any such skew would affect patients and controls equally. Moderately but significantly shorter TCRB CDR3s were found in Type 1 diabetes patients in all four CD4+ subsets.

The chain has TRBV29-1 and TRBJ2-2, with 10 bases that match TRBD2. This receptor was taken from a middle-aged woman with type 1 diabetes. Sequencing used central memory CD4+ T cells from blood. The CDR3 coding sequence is TGCAGCGTTGAGCTAGGTGCTAGCGGGAGAGGCACCGGGGAGCTGTTTTTT. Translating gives CSVELGASGRGTGELFF.